This T cell receptor (beta chain) was recorded in a study of blood T cell repertoires in COVID-19. The CDR3 consists of 15 residues. CDR1 and CDR2 from the germline V gene are MGHDK and SYGVNS. Trimming took off 7 bases at V and 8 bases at J, with 18 bases between the two ends. Sequencing was performed with immunoSEQ multiplex PCR; in TCRdb, only in-frame clones are kept and a portion is missing. The table has fewer than 90,000 clones, approximately 89% seen once; the top ten hold around 5%. V is TRBV25-1 and J is TRBJ1-6; TRBD1 is a possible D gene (5 bases). This clonotype was sampled from a man aged 50 or older with active or convalescent COVID-19. The sequenced sample consisted of peripheral blood. In DNA form, the CDR3 reads TGTGCCAGCACCCCTAGGGATTTAGGGGATTCACCCCTCCACTTT. Translated: CASTPRDLGDSPLHF. The complete variable domain, with remaining parts taken from reference TRBV25-1 and TRBJ1-6, reads EADIYQTPRYLVIGTGKKITLECSQTMGHDKMYWYQQDPGMELHLIHYSYGVNSTEKGDLSSESTVSRIRTEHFPLTLESARPSHTSQYLCASTPRDLGDSPLHFGNGTRLTVT.